This T cell receptor (beta chain) was obtained from a study of blood T cell repertoires in COVID-19. Produced via immunoSEQ multiplex PCR; TCRdb's table is partial and in-frame only. There are 250,000 or so clones in the sample; roughly four fifths occur only once, and roughly 2% lies in the top ten. CDR1 and CDR2 from the germline V gene are SGHNT and YYREEE (reference sequence). The trim removed 2 bases at V and 9 bases at J, leaving 12 bases unmatched. This CDR3 region has 16 residues. The sequenced sample was peripheral blood. The clonotype comes from a man aged 25-45 years who had recovered from COVID-19. This chain uses TRBV5-4 with TRBJ2-1; 9 positions agree with TRBD2. CDR3 DNA sequence: TGTGCCAGCAGCTTTGGAGGCGGGGGGGGTAGTGGTGAGCAGTTCTTC. It yields the protein CASSFGGGGGSGEQFF.